The source of this T cell receptor (beta chain) is a study of shared clonotypes between healthy human individuals. TCRdb keeps only in-frame clones here, not all; method: immunoSEQ multiplex PCR. The sample includes about 1 million clones, 65% to 80% of them seen just once. V gave up 3 bases and J gave up 7 bases, with 7 bases separating them. This CDR3 is built from 12 residues. Germline values: CDR1 LNHDA, CDR2 SQIVND (reference sequence). Comments on this clone: The same CDR3 is also encoded by other DNA sequences in this sample.

The clonotype comes from a man younger than 35 in good health. V and J are TRBV19 and TRBJ2-1; D not resolved. The sequencing input was memory CD4+ T cells sorted from blood. Subset specified: CD45RA-negative fraction. The CDR3 reads CASSIVRNEQFF. Here the CDR3 DNA reads TGTGCCAGTAGTATCGTCCGGAATGAGCAGTTCTTC.